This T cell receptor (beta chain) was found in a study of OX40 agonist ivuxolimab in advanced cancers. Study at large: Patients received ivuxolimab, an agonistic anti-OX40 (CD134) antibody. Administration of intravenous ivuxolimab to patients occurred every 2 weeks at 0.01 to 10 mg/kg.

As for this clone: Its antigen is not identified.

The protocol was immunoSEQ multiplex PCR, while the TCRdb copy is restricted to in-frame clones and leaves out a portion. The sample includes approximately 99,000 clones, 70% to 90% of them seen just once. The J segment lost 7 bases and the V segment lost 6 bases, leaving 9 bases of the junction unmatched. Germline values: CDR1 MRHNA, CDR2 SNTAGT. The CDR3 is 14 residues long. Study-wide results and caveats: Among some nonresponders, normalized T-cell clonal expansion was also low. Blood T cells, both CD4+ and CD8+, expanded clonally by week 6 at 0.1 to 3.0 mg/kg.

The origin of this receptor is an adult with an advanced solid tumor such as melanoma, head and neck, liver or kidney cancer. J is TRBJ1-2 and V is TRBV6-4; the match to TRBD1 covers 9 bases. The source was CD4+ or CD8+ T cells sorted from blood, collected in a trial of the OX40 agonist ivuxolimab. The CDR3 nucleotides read TGTGCCAGCAGGCCGGACAGGGGAGCTGGTGGCTACACCTTC. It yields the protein CASRPDRGAGGYTF.